These 32 T cell receptor beta chains share one sample of origin, sequenced in a study of CD8 T cells in ankylosing spondylitis. Study-level findings and limits: A TCR beta motif of fewer than 10 highly homologous variants seemed to mark ankylosing spondylitis blood.

What these receptors recognize is not known. TCRdb recomputed calls from the 5' RACE reads with MiXCR, one row per CDR3 protein. The sample has 650,000 to 800,000 distinct CDR3 sequences, over 15% seen once. The sample consisted of blood, either unsorted or a sorted T cell fraction (not recorded which). These receptors originate from a male donor with ankylosing spondylitis.

In this sample, this clonotype turned up many times. The chain is built from TRBV12-3 or TRBV12-4 and TRBJ1-1; D is ambiguous. V was pared by 3 bases and J by 1 base, with 6 bases between. CDR3 length equals 13 residues. The CDR3 protein is CASSFWQNTEAFF. DNA for the CDR3: TGTGCCAGCAGTTTTTGGCAGAACACTGAAGCTTTCTTT.

This clonotype was recorded at least ten times. This chain uses TRBV4-2 with TRBJ2-4, with a weak D call TRBD1 (6 bases). The V end was cut by 2 bases, the J end by 9 bases, with 8 bases between. This CDR3 is 12 amino acids long. CDR1 LGHNA and CDR2 YNFKEQ come from the germline V gene. In DNA form, the CDR3 reads TGTGCCAGCAGCCAACAGGGGAGCATTCAGTACTTC. This translates into CASSQQGSIQYF.

The chain joins TRBV7-2 to TRBJ2-1, with a tentative D call TRBD2 (6 bases). In germline, CDR1 is SGHTA, CDR2 FQGNSA. V lost 6 bases to trimming and J lost 10 bases, with 16 bases between them. There are 13 residues in the CDR3. CDR3 in amino acids: CASSPAAGGEQFF. In DNA, the CDR3 is TGTGCCAGCAGTCCCGCGGCTGGGGGGGAGCAGTTCTTC.

The chain is built from TRBV6-5 and TRBJ2-3; a possible D gene is TRBD2 (6 bases). V gave up 2 bases and J gave up 0 bases, with 9 bases separating them. Looked up from germline, CDR1 is MNHEY and CDR2 is SVGAGI. The CDR3 length is 15 residues. CDR3 DNA: TGTGCCAGCAGTTACGGGGCGGGAAGCACAGATACGCAGTATTTT. Its translation is CASSYGAGSTDTQYF.

The J gene is TRBJ2-7, the V gene TRBV18; D gene ambiguous. Trimming stripped 3 bases from V and 3 bases from J, with 12 bases between. Germline-derived CDR1 and CDR2 are KGHSH and LQKENI. This CDR3 is built from 14 residues. The CDR3: CASSPTQVDYEQYF. The CDR3 bases are TGTGCCAGCTCACCTACTCAGGTAGACTACGAGCAGTACTTC.

This clonotype was seen a few times. The chain is built from TRBV12-3 or TRBV12-4 and TRBJ1-2; 8 bases align to TRBD1. This CDR3 spans 17 amino acids. The J segment lost 7 bases and the V segment lost 4 bases, leaving 17 bases of the junction unmatched. The CDR3 DNA follows: TGTGCCAGCAGTTACGGGGGCGGCAGGGGGCGAGTTGGTGGCTACACCTTC. Protein product: CASSYGGGRGRVGGYTF.

The V and J genes are TRBV5-6 and TRBJ2-1; D might be TRBD2 (6 bases). V lost 0 bases and J 2 bases, leaving 9 bases between the germline ends. The CDR3 covers 15 residues. Germline CDR1 is SGHDT and CDR2 is YYEEEE. The CDR3 sequence is CASSLVRGTYNEQFF. The CDR3 DNA follows: TGTGCCAGCAGCTTGGTTCGGGGGACCTACAATGAGCAGTTCTTC. Complete variable domain (other parts from reference TRBV5-6 and TRBJ2-1): DAGVTQSPTHLIKTRGQQVTLRCSPKSGHDTVSWYQQALGQGPQFIFQYYEEEERQRGNFPDRFSGHQFPNYSSELNVNALLLGDSALYLCASSLVRGTYNEQFFGPGTRLTVL.

This chain links TRBV2 with TRBJ1-6, with no clear D. The CDR3 consists of 11 residues. Germline assignment: CDR1 SNHLY and CDR2 FYNNEI. V was pared by 6 bases and J by 9 bases, with 6 bases between. The CDR3 coding sequence is TGTGCCAGCAGACTGGGTTCACCCCTCCACTTT. Translating gives CASRLGSPLHF.

This clonotype was seen once. The chain carries TRBV18 and TRBJ2-3; the match to TRBD2 covers 11 bases. This CDR3 is 16 amino acids long. CDR1 KGHSH and CDR2 LQKENI come from the germline V gene. With V trimmed by 3 bases and J by 4 bases, 6 bases remained unmatched. CDR3 amino acids: CASSPVSGGASDTQYF. The CDR3 nucleotides read TGTGCCAGCTCACCCGTTAGCGGGGGGGCCTCAGATACGCAGTATTTT.

The table lists this clonotype with a few counts. The genes are TRBV12-5 and TRBJ1-3; weak D call: TRBD1 (6 bases). The germline CDR1 and CDR2 sequences are LGHNT and FRNRAP. V was clipped by 1 base and J by 2 bases, with 9 bases between them. The length of the CDR3 is 15 residues. CDR3 in amino acids: CASGLAGEAGNTIYF. CDR3 coding DNA: TGTGCTAGTGGTTTGGCAGGGGAGGCTGGAAACACCATATATTTT.

In this sample, this clonotype turned up a few times. The gene calls are TRBV7-2 and TRBJ1-1; no definite D call. V lost 8 bases, J lost 4 bases, and 17 bases lay in between. The V gene's germline CDR1 is SGHTA and CDR2 FQGNSA. This CDR3 is built from 14 residues. The CDR3 nucleotides are TGTGCCAGCGGGCCCCCGGGCTGGGGCACTGAAGCTTTCTTT. Translation: CASGPPGWGTEAFF.

The chain is built from TRBV4-3 and TRBJ2-5, with D perhaps TRBD2 (7 bases). This CDR3 region has 15 residues. Germline assignment: CDR1 LGHNA and CDR2 YSLEER. V was pared by 0 bases and J by 4 bases, with 12 bases between. For the CDR3, the DNA is TGCGCCAGCAGCCAAGATGAGGGGGGGAGAGAGACCCAGTACTTC. This encodes CASSQDEGGRETQYF.

The chain employs TRBV5-1 and TRBJ2-3, with D unresolved. This CDR3 is 15 amino acids long. Germline V gene lookup returns CDR1 SGHRS and CDR2 YFSETQ. Trimming removed 6 bases from V and 0 bases from J, with 14 bases in between. The CDR3 DNA sequence: TGCGCCAGCAAAAAGATGGCGGCGAGCACAGATACGCAGTATTTT. Translated: CASKKMAASTDTQYF.

V usage is TRBV29-1 and J usage is TRBJ1-2; D ambiguous. This CDR3 is 9 amino acids long. The germline gives CDR1 SQVTM, CDR2 ANQGSEA. V was shortened by 4 bases and J by 8 bases, with 5 bases between the two germline ends. This CDR3 reads CSVGEGYTF. The CDR3 DNA reads as TGCAGCGTTGGCGAAGGCTACACCTTC.

This clonotype was seen more than once but under ten times. The rearrangement uses TRBV15 and TRBJ2-3; D might be TRBD2 (6 bases). V gave up 1 base and J gave up 4 bases, with 12 bases separating them. This CDR3 is 15 amino acids long. Germline assignment: CDR1 LNHNV and CDR2 YYDKDF (reference sequence). The CDR3 reads CATSRAGLRADTQYF. The CDR3 DNA sequence: TGTGCCACCAGCAGAGCGGGACTCCGAGCAGATACGCAGTATTTT.

This clonotype has more than one count but fewer than ten. The chain couples TRBV5-1 to TRBJ1-4; TRBD1 aligns across 7 bases. The germline CDR1 and CDR2 sequences are SGHRS and YFSETQ. CDR3 size: 15 residues. The J segment lost 5 bases and the V segment lost 4 bases, leaving 8 bases of the junction unmatched. The CDR3 sequence is CASSRYRGPNEKLFF. CDR3 coding DNA: TGCGCCAGCAGCCGTTACAGGGGCCCGAATGAAAAACTGTTTTTT.

J is TRBJ1-4 and V is TRBV12-3 or TRBV12-4; the match to TRBD1 covers 8 bases. Unmatched junction bases numbered 4, after V lost 4 bases and J lost 6 bases. This CDR3 is 14 amino acids long. The CDR3 sequence: CASSSRTGYEKLFF. The CDR3 region has the DNA TGTGCCAGCAGTTCTAGGACAGGGTATGAAAAACTGTTTTTT.

This clonotype was seen only a few times. This chain joins TRBV6-5 and TRBJ2-2, with D possibly TRBD1 on 5 matching bases. The CDR3 spans 16 residues. CDR1 and CDR2 (germline): MNHEY, SVGAGI. V lost 3 bases, J lost 0 bases, and 11 bases lay in between. CDR3 in DNA: TGTGCCAGCAGTTATTCCAGGACATCGAACACCGGGGAGCTGTTTTTT. It is translated as CASSYSRTSNTGELFF.

The V call is TRBV6-1, the J call TRBJ1-2; D is ambiguous. CDR1 is MNHNS and CDR2 is SASEGT in the germline V gene. V was shortened by 1 base and J by 5 bases, with 8 bases between the two germline ends. This CDR3 is built from 13 residues. The CDR3 DNA reads TGTGCCAGCAGTGAAGTGGGGTTATATGGCTACACCTTC. It specifies CASSEVGLYGYTF.

The J gene is TRBJ2-5, the V gene TRBV5-1; D perhaps matches TRBD2 (6 bases). CDR3 length equals 15 residues. Per the germline V gene, CDR1 is SGHRS and CDR2 is YFSETQ. V was pared by 5 bases and J by 2 bases, with 16 bases between. The CDR3 reads CASRPTGLSQETQYF. CDR3 nucleotide sequence: TGCGCCAGCAGGCCTACGGGACTTTCGCAAGAGACCCAGTACTTC.

This clonotype was recorded a few times. The chain combines TRBV29-1 with TRBJ2-7, with 12 bases matching TRBD1. The CDR3 contains 16 residues. V shed 2 bases and J 5 bases; nucleotides not matched to a gene: 10. Germline lookup yields CDR1 SQVTM and CDR2 ANQGSEA. The CDR3 reads CSVESLGDRGPDEQYF. DNA of the CDR3: TGCAGCGTTGAATCCCTAGGGGACAGGGGGCCCGACGAGCAGTACTTC.

J is TRBJ2-2 and V is TRBV5-1; D is undetermined. V lost 4 bases, J lost 3 bases, and 16 bases lay in between. Germline values: CDR1 SGHRS, CDR2 YFSETQ. The CDR3 has 16 amino acids. DNA for the CDR3: TGCGCCAGCAGCCCCGCTGGCAGCCAGTACACCGGGGAGCTGTTTTTT. Residues: CASSPAGSQYTGELFF.

Many counts were recorded for this clonotype. The V gene is TRBV6-1, the J gene TRBJ1-1; the D is unclear. This CDR3 has 14 residues. V was trimmed by 7 bases and J by 1 base, leaving 13 bases between them. CDR1 is MNHNS, CDR2 SASEGT, per germline. CDR3 DNA sequence: TGTGCCAGCACCCTACAACATCGGAACACTGAAGCTTTCTTT. Amino acids: CASTLQHRNTEAFF.

There are a few counts of this clonotype. J is TRBJ2-3 and V is TRBV10-3, with TRBD1 identical over 9 bases. The CDR3 totals 15 residues. Germline trimming cut 5 bases from V and 3 bases from J; bases unmatched to any gene: 6. Per germline, CDR1 ENHRY and CDR2 SYGVKD. The CDR3 region is CAISPRDRVTDTQYF. CDR3 sequence (DNA): TGTGCCATCAGTCCCCGGGACAGGGTAACAGATACGCAGTATTTT.

This chain links TRBV11-2 with TRBJ2-3; the match to TRBD2 covers 11 bases. The CDR3 has 15 residues. The V segment lost 5 bases and the J segment 3 bases; nucleotides outside the gene matches: 4. Germline V gene data show CDR1 as SGHAT and CDR2 as FQNNGV. The chain's CDR3 is CASSNSGGETDTQYF. The CDR3, as DNA: TGTGCCAGCAGCAATAGCGGGGGGGAAACAGATACGCAGTATTTT.

This clonotype was recorded many times. The chain uses TRBV20-1 and TRBJ1-1; TRBD1 might be the D (5 bases). Germline loops: CDR1 DFQATT, CDR2 SNEGSKA (reference sequence). The CDR3 totals 16 residues. V was trimmed by 3 bases and J by 0 bases, leaving 17 bases between them. CDR3 residues: CSASARGPGLNTEAFF. The CDR3 region has the DNA TGCAGTGCTAGCGCCCGGGGCCCCGGACTGAACACTGAAGCTTTCTTT.

This clonotype appeared a few times. The genes are TRBV24-1 and TRBJ1-1; 7 positions match TRBD1. CDR1 KGHDR and CDR2 SFDVKD come from the germline V gene. Trimming at V came to 9 bases and at J to 2 bases, leaving 8 bases not matched to a gene. This CDR3 is 14 amino acids long. Here the CDR3 reads CATRHRGPNTEAFF. The CDR3 DNA reads TGTGCCACCCGACACAGGGGCCCCAACACTGAAGCTTTCTTT.

CDR3 in DNA: TGTGCCAGCAGCTTACTTGACAGGGGGACTGAAGCTTTCTTT. Translating gives CASSLLDRGTEAFF. This chain uses TRBV7-3 with TRBJ1-1; 9 nucleotides match TRBD1. The CDR3 consists of 14 residues. With V trimmed by 2 bases and J by 5 bases, 3 bases remained unmatched. Germline CDR1 SGHTA, CDR2 FQGTGA.

The chain couples TRBV15 to TRBJ1-1, with 7 nucleotides matching TRBD1. This CDR3 spans 13 amino acids. Germline CDR1 and CDR2: LNHNV and YYDKDF (reference sequence). The ends lost 5 bases at V and 1 base at J; junction bases unmatched: 1. The CDR3 DNA follows: TGTGCCACCAGCGGGGACAGGAACACTGAAGCTTTCTTT. This sequence encodes CATSGDRNTEAFF.

V usage is TRBV3-1 and J usage is TRBJ2-7, with D unclear. V gave up 1 base and J gave up 3 bases, with 13 bases separating them. Germline V gene sequence: CDR1 LGHDT, CDR2 YNNKEL (reference sequence). This CDR3 comprises 15 residues. CDR3: CASSQGLAANYEQYF. The CDR3 nucleotides are TGTGCCAGCAGCCAAGGGTTGGCGGCGAACTACGAGCAGTACTTC.

The chain has TRBV29-1 and TRBJ2-1; no reliable D call. Between the trimmed V and J ends, which lost 6 bases and 7 bases, there was a span of 19 bases. CDR1 and CDR2 from the germline V gene are SQVTM and ANQGSEA. The CDR3 has 14 residues. CDR3 residues: CSVPPLGSANEQFF. DNA of the CDR3: TGCAGCGTCCCGCCCTTGGGCTCCGCTAATGAGCAGTTCTTC.

Comment on this clonotype: Relative to the germline gene, one junction end is altered; a read error may explain this. The chain employs TRBV4-1 and TRBJ1-1, with 9 bases identical to TRBD1. This CDR3 has 15 residues. Germline V gives CDR1 MGHRA, CDR2 YSYEKL. CDR3 sequence (DNA): TGCGCCAGGAGCCAAGGGGACAGGGATAGGTCTGAAGCTTTCTTT. Protein product: CARSQGDRDRSEAFF.